Given below is one TCR beta chain in context. The data were taken from a study of blood T cell repertoires in COVID-19. At the level of the study: The United States, Italy and Spain provided the acute and convalescent COVID-19 samples. PBMCs, B-cell-depleted T cells, or T cells were the source of the cDNA or gDNA that made up the material.

In the authors' methods: Estimated nucleated cell counts came from reference gene primer amplification. Data came from immunoSEQ multiplex PCR; TCRdb stores just in-frame clones and leaves some out. D and trimming were read from the DNA, whereas the V and J calls and clone size are those reported in that table. The sample shows about 200,000 clones, about nine tenths of them seen only once. This CDR3 contains 13 residues. Trimming took off 0 bases at V and 6 bases at J, with 10 bases between the two ends. The germline V gene encodes CDR1 SGHRS and CDR2 YFSETQ. J is TRBJ2-7 and V is TRBV5-1; D remains unclear. Input material: peripheral blood. The origin of this receptor is a man aged 18 to 30 with active or convalescent COVID-19. CDR3 residues: CASSLGQVSEQYF. CDR3 coding DNA: TGCGCCAGCAGCTTGGGTCAGGTGAGCGAGCAGTACTTC. The whole variable domain, filled in from reference TRBV5-1 and TRBJ2-7, reads KAGVTQTPRYLIKTRGQQVTLSCSPISGHRSVSWYQQTPGQGLQFLFEYFSETQRNKGNFPGRFSGRQFSNSRSEMNVSTLELGDSALYLCASSLGQVSEQYFGPGTRLTVT.